Below, one TCR beta chain is given with its context. Its specific antigen is unknown. Nothing much larger sits one base from this clone, and base qualities are not available. The time point label here, explained by the study, means: blood 2 weeks post-SBRT. The sample's treatment or condition, from its label and the paper: 15 Gy SBRT to primary tumor, nephrectomy 4 weeks later. Serial peripheral blood from radiation-treated patients was sampled at baseline, 2 weeks and 4 weeks after SBRT to track tumor-enriched clonotypes. Renal cell carcinoma with clear cell pathology was present in all patients. Genomic DNA for TCR sequencing was prepared using the QIAamp DNA Blood Mini Kit (Qiagen). The analyses included just those samples that passed every quality control check. CDR1 SNHLY and CDR2 FYNNEI were looked up in the germline V gene. From the cysteine through the phenylalanine, the CDR3 covers 17 amino acids. The read is trimmed to its CDR3 DNA, 51 bases read in frame from base 1. The trim is 4 bases for V and 0 bases for J, with a gap of 16 bases between the germline ends.

The sample belongs to a study of radiation and T cells in renal cell carcinoma (TCRdb year 2020). As for the study more broadly: The samples were drawn from a clinical trial, where primary renal cell carcinomas were treated with 15 Gy of stereotactic body radiation therapy and then removed by nephrectomy 4 weeks afterward. A total of under 60 samples underwent TCR beta sequencing, made up of approximately 26 tumors and some 27 peripheral blood samples. In the roughly 54 samples combined, some 4,000,000 unique CDR3 nucleotide sequences were found, encoding approximately 2,800,000 unique CDR3 amino acid sequences.

Following the manufacturer's recommendations, the immunoSEQ kit was used to generate TCR beta libraries from genomic DNA. For library preparation, a first multiplex PCR was performed with proprietary primers, followed by a second PCR in which unique barcodes were added, and bead cleanups were performed after each round. A positive control reaction and a negative control reaction, both provided in the kit, were run with every batch of samples. The final libraries were assessed on an Agilent 4200 TapeStation D1000 ScreenTape, pooled by volume, and quantified by qPCR. An Illumina NextSeq500 fitted with a MidOutput 150-cycle cartridge performed the sequencing, running 156 Read1 cycles and 15 Index1 cycles with the kit's custom primers. The pooled library was loaded at around 1 pM with around 20% PhiX control spiked in. Per the original workflow: Vendor-processed data were analyzed in R, and a clonotype was defined as all T cells sharing the same CDR3 nucleotide sequence. For clone abundance analyses, frequencies were normalized to the 10,000 most abundant clones per sample. Public T cell clones, which averaged fewer than five per sample, were removed prior to analysis. An abundance difference of at least 32-fold between compartments was the criterion for calling clonotypes tumor-enriched or baseline blood-enriched. A beta-binomial differential abundance model was used to identify clonotypes that were expanded or contracted between blood time points. The Baroni-Urbani and Buser coefficient was used to measure tumor-blood repertoire similarity, and groups were compared with two-tailed Wilcoxon tests in R. Drawn from immuneACCESS, this table holds only the in-frame rearrangements with V and J called that TCRdb kept. Clones are partly lost; checked studies trace under half to an unresolved V gene and leave the rest unexplained. D and trimming come from the DNA, and the V and J calls and clone size come from that table. The sample records 150,000 to 190,000 clones, approximately 90% of which are singletons. The ten largest clones represent roughly 13% of the sample.

General findings and caveats noted by the study authors: Top tumor clonotypes rose in blood from baseline to 2 weeks post-radiation, then contracted by 4 weeks, suggesting transient expansion of tumor-resident clones. Blood repertoire dynamics were not followed beyond 4 weeks after treatment. Because no pretreatment tumor biopsies were available, whether clonotypes were present in the tumor at baseline could not be determined. Effects of radiation dose or scheduling on the TCR repertoire could not be addressed with the single-armed trial design.

Sequenced here: blood, sampled from a patient whose treatment included radiotherapy and nephrectomy. The receptor comes from a woman in her 50s with renal cell carcinoma. The V gene is TRBV2 and the J gene is TRBJ1-3, with the D gene too uncertain to name. The CDR3 protein: CASSVTETQFSGNTIYF. Read as DNA, the sequence is TGTGCCAGCAGTGTAACAGAGACACAATTCTCTGGAAACACCATATATTTT.